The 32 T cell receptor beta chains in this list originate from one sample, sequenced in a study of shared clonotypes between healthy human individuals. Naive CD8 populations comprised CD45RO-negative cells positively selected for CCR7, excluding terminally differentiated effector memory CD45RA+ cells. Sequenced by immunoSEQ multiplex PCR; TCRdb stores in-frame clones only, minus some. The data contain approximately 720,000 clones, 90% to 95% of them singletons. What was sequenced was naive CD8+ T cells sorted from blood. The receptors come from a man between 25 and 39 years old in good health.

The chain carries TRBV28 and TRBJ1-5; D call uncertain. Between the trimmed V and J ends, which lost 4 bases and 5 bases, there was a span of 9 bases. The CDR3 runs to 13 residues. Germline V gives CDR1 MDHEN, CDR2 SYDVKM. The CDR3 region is CASSWRVYQPQHF. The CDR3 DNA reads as TGTGCCAGCAGTTGGAGGGTTTATCAGCCCCAGCATTTT.

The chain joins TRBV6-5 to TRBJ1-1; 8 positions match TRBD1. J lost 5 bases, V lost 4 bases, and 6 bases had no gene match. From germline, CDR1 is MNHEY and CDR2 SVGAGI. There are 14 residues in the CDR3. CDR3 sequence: CASSLAGGSTEAFF. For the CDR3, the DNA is TGTGCCAGCAGTTTAGCAGGGGGCAGTACTGAAGCTTTCTTT.

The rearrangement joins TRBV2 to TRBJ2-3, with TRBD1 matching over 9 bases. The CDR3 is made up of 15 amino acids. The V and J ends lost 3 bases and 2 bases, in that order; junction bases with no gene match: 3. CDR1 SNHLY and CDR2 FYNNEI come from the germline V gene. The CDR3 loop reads CASSDGTGPTDTQYF. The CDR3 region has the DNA TGTGCCAGCAGTGACGGGACAGGGCCCACAGATACGCAGTATTTT.

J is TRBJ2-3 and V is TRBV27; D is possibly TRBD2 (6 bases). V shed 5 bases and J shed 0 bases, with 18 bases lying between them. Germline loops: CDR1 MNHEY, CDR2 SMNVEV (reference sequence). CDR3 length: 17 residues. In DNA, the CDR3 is TGTGCCAGCAGTCCTACGTTCGGAGCGGGCAGCACAGATACGCAGTATTTT. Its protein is CASSPTFGAGSTDTQYF.

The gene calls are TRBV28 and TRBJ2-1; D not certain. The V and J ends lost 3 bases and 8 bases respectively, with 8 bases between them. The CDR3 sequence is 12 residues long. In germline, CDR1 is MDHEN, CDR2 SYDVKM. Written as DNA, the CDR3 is TGTGCCAGCAGTTTGTGGTCCGATGAGCAGTTCTTC. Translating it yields CASSLWSDEQFF.

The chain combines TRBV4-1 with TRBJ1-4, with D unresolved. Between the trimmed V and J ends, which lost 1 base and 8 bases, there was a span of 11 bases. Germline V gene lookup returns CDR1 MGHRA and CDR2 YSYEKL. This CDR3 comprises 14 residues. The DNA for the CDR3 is TGCGCCAGCAGCCAAGTCCAACTTTTGGAAAAACTGTTTTTT. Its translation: CASSQVQLLEKLFF.

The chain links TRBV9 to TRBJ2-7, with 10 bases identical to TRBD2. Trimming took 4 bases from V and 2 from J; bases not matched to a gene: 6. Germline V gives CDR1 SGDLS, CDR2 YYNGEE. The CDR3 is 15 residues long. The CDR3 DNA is TGTGCCAGCAGCTCCGGGACTAGCGAGGCCTACGAGCAGTACTTC. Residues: CASSSGTSEAYEQYF.

CDR3 DNA: TGTGCCAGCACCCGGGACAGGGTGACAGATACGCAGTATTTT. Protein sequence: CASTRDRVTDTQYF. This chain links TRBV9 with TRBJ2-3, with 9 bases aligning to TRBD1. The CDR3 spans 14 residues. V was clipped by 6 bases and J by 3 bases; unmatched bases: 5. Germline V gives CDR1 SGDLS, CDR2 YYNGEE.

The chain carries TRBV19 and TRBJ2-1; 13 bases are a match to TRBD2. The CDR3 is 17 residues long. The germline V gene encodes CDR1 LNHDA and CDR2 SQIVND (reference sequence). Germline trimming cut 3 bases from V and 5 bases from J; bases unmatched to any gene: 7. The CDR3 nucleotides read TGTGCCAGTAGTATCCCCCCCGGACTAGCGGGAGACAATGAGCAGTTCTTC. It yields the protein CASSIPPGLAGDNEQFF.

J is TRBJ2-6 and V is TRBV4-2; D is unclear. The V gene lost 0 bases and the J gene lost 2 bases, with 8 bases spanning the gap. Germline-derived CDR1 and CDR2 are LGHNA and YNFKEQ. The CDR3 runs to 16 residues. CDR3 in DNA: TGTGCCAGCAGCCAAGATCGCAACGCTGGGGCCAACGTCCTGACTTTC. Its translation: CASSQDRNAGANVLTF.

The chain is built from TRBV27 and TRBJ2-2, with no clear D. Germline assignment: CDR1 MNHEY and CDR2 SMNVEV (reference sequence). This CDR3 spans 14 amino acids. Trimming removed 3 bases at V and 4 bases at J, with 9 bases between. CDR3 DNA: TGTGCCAGCAGTTTGATCAGGCCCACCGGGGAGCTGTTTTTT. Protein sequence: CASSLIRPTGELFF.

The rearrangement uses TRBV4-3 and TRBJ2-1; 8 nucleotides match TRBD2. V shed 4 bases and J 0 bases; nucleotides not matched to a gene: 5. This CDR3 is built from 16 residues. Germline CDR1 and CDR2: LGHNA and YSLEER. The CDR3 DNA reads TGCGCCAGCAGCCCATCGGGGGGGAGCTCCTACAATGAGCAGTTCTTC. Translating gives CASSPSGGSSYNEQFF.

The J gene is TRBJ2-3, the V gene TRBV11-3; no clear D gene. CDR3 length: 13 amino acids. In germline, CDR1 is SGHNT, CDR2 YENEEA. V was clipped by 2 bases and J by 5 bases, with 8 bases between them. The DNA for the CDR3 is TGTGCCAGCAGCTTATATACCGGAGATACGCAGTATTTT. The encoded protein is CASSLYTGDTQYF. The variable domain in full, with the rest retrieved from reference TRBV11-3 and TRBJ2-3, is EAGVVQSPRYKIIEKKQPVAFWCNPISGHNTLYWYLQNLGQGPELLIRYENEEAVDDSQLPKDRFSAERLKGVDSTLKIQPAELGDSAVYLCASSLYTGDTQYFGPGTRLTVL.

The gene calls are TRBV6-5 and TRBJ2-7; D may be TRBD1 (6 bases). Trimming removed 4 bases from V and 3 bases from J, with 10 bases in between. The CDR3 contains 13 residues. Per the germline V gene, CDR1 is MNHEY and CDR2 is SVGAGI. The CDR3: CASSFRGIYEQYF. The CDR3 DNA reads TGTGCCAGCAGTTTTAGGGGGATCTACGAGCAGTACTTC.

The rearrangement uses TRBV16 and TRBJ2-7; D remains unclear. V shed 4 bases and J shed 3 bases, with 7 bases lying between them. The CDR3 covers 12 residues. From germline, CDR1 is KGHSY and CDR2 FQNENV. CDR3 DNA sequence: TGTGCCAGCAGCCTAAACTACTACGAGCAGTACTTC. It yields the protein CASSLNYYEQYF.

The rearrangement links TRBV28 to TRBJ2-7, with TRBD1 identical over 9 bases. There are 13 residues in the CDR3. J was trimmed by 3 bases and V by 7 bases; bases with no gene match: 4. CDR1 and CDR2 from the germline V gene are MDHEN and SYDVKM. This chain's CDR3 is CASNPTGGYEQYF. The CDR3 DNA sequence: TGTGCCAGCAATCCGACAGGGGGCTACGAGCAGTACTTC.

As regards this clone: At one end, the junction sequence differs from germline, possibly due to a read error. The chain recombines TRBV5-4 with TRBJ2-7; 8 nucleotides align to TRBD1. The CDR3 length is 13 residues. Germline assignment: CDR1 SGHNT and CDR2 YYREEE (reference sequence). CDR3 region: CASSLGNEGQENF. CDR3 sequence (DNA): TGTGCCAGCAGCTTGGGAAATGAGGGACAGGAGAACTTC.

In nucleotides, the CDR3 is TGCGCCAGCAGTCAACGCCGGGACAGGGGGCGGTGGCTATCTGGCTACACCTTC. This sequence encodes CASSQRRDRGRWLSGYTF. V is TRBV23-1 and J is TRBJ1-2, with TRBD1 matching 12 bases. TRBV23-1 is classed as an ORF, of uncertain function. The CDR3 sequence is 18 residues long. V lost 2 bases to trimming and J lost 7 bases; unmatched junction nucleotides: 14.

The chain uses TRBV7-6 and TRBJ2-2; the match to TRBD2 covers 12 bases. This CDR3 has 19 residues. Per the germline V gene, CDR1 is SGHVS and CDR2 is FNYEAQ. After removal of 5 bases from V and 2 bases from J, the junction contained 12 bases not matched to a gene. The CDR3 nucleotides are TGTGCCAGCAGCGACCCAAGACTAGCGGGAGAAATTAACACCGGGGAGCTGTTTTTT. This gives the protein CASSDPRLAGEINTGELFF. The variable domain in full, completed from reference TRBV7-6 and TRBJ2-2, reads GAGVSQSPRYKVTKRGQDVALRCDPISGHVSLYWYRQALGQGPEFLTYFNYEAQQDKSGLPNDRFSAERPEGSISTLTIQRTEQRDSAMYRCASSDPRLAGEINTGELFFGEGSRLTVL.

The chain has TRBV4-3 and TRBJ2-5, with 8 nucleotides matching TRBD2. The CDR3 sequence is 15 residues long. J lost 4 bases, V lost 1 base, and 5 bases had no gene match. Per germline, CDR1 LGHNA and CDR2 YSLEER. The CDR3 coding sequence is TGCGCCAGCAGCCAAGTCGGACTAGCACCAGAGACCCAGTACTTC. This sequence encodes CASSQVGLAPETQYF.

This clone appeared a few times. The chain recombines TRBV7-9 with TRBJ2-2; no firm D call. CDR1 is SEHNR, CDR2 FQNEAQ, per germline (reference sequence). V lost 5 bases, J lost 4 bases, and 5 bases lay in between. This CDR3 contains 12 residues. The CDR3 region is CASSPGTGELFF. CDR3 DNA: TGTGCCAGCAGCCCTGGCACCGGGGAGCTGTTTTTT. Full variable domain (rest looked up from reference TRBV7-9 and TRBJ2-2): DTGVSQNPRHKITKRGQNVTFRCDPISEHNRLYWYRQTLGQGPEFLTYFQNEAQLEKSRLLSDRFSAERPKGSFSTLEIQRTEQGDSAMYLCASSPGTGELFFGEGSRLTVL.

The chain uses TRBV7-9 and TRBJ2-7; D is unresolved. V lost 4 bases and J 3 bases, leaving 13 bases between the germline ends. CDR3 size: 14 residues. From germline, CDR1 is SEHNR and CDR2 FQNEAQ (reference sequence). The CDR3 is CASSSPIERYEQYF. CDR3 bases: TGTGCCAGCAGCTCCCCGATAGAGCGCTACGAGCAGTACTTC. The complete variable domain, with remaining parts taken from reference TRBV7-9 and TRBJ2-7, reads DTGVSQNPRHKITKRGQNVTFRCDPISEHNRLYWYRQTLGQGPEFLTYFQNEAQLEKSRLLSDRFSAERPKGSFSTLEIQRTEQGDSAMYLCASSSPIERYEQYFGPGTRLTVT.

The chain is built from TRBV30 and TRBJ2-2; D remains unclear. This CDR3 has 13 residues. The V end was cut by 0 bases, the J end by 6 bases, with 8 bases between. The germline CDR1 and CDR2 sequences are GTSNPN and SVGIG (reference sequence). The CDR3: CAWSVNGPGELFF. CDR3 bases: TGTGCCTGGAGTGTAAATGGGCCCGGGGAGCTGTTTTTT.

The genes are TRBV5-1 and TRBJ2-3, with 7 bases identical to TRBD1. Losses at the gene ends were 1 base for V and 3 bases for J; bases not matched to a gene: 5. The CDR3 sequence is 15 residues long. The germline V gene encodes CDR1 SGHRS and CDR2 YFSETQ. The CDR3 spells CASSLSPGGTDTQYF. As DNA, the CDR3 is TGCGCCAGCAGCTTGAGCCCAGGGGGTACAGATACGCAGTATTTT.

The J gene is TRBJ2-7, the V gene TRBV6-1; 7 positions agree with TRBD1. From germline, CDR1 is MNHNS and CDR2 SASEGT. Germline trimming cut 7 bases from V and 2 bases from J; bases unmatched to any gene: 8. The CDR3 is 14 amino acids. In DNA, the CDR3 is TGTGCCAGCAAGCCCCGGACAGGAACCTACGAGCAGTACTTC. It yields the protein CASKPRTGTYEQYF.

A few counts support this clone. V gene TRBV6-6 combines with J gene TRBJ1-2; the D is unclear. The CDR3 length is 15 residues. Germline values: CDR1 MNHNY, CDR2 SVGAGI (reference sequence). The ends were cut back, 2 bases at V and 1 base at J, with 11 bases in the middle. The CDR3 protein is CASSYKGPFNYGYTF. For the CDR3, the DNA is TGTGCCAGCAGTTACAAAGGACCCTTTAACTATGGCTACACCTTC.

The CDR3 DNA sequence: TGCGCCAGCAGCCAAGAGCGGACAGGGGGCTCCTACGAGCAGTACTTC. As protein: CASSQERTGGSYEQYF. The J gene is TRBJ2-7, the V gene TRBV4-1; 10 positions agree with TRBD1. Germline values: CDR1 MGHRA, CDR2 YSYEKL. Trimming cost V 0 bases and J 0 bases; bases outside gene matches: 2. This CDR3 is 16 amino acids long.

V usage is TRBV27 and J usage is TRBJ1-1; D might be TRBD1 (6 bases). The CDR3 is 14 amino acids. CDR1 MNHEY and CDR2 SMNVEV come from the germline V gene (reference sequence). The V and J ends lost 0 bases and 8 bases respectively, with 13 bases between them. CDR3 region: CASSLSGGLHEAFF. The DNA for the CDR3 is TGTGCCAGCAGTTTATCGGGGGGGCTTCACGAAGCTTTCTTT.

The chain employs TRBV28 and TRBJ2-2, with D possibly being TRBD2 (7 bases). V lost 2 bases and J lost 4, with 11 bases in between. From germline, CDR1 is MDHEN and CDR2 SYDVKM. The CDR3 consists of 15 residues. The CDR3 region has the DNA TGTGCCAGCAGTTTACGGGGGGCGGGCACCGGGGAGCTGTTTTTT. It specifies CASSLRGAGTGELFF.

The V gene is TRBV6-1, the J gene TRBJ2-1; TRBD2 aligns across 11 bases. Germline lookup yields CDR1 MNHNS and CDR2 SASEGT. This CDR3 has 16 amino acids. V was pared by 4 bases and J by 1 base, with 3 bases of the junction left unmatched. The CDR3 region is CASSARLAGSYNEQFF. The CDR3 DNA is TGTGCCAGCAGTGCCCGACTAGCGGGGTCCTACAATGAGCAGTTCTTC.

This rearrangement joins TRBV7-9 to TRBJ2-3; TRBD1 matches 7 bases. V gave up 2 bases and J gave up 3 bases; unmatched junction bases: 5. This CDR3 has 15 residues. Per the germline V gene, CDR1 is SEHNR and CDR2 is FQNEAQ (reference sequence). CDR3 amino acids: CASSLFQGVTDTQYF. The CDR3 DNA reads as TGTGCCAGCAGCTTATTTCAGGGGGTAACAGATACGCAGTATTTT.

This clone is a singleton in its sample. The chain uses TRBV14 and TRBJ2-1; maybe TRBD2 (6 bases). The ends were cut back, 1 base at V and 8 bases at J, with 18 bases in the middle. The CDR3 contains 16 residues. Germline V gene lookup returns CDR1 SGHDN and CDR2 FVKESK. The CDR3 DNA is TGTGCCAGCAGCCAAGTGGGGGACTTGGTGTCGGATGAGCAGTTCTTC. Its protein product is CASSQVGDLVSDEQFF.